This T cell receptor (beta chain) was sequenced in a study of cytomegalovirus exposure and HLA in healthy donors. This clone was counted only a few times. Primers: 60 Vbeta forward and 13 Jbeta reverse. Sequencing was performed with immunoSEQ multiplex PCR; in TCRdb, only in-frame clones are kept and a portion is missing. The sample has 100,000 to 150,000 clones, around three quarters seen once. The CDR3 sequence is 16 residues long. V was cut by 7 bases and J by 1 base, with 18 bases left in between. Germline-derived CDR1 and CDR2 are MDHEN and SYDVKM. Sequences were obtained from PBMCs. The TCR originated in a female donor in good health and CMV-seronegative. The chain has TRBV28 and TRBJ2-3; D possibly corresponds to TRBD1 (7 bases). As DNA, the CDR3 is TGTGCCAGCACTCGTAGGGCCAGGGGGGGCACAGATACGCAGTATTTT. Its translation: CASTRRARGGTDTQYF.